The 27 T cell receptor beta chains reported below all come from one sample, sequenced in a study of a mutant IDH1 vaccine in newly diagnosed glioma. Their target antigens are unknown. The time point: week 11, during vaccination. A single vaccine dose contained 300 ug of mutant IDH1 20-mer peptide, and topical imiquimod was used with it. Sequencing was performed with immunoSEQ multiplex PCR; in TCRdb, only in-frame clones are kept and a portion is missing. Of some 60,000 clones in the sample, 80% were seen once. This specimen was PBMCs, taken from a glioma patient whose treatment included an IDH1 peptide vaccine. These receptors were taken from a middle-aged man with glioma.

This clone was picked up a small number of times. The V and J genes are TRBV5-1 and TRBJ1-1; D uncertain. V lost 0 bases to trimming and J lost 0 bases, with 6 bases between them. CDR3 size: 14 residues. Germline-derived CDR1 and CDR2 are SGHRS and YFSETQ. This CDR3 reads CASSLDSLNTEAFF. The CDR3 nucleotides are TGCGCCAGCAGCTTGGACAGCCTGAACACTGAAGCTTTCTTT.

This clone turned up a few times. This sequence joins TRBV10-2 and TRBJ1-1, with unresolved D. Germline V lookup: CDR1 WSHSY, CDR2 SAAADI. Trimming cost V 6 bases and J 6 bases, with 11 bases left between them. This CDR3 spans 12 amino acids. The CDR3 here is CASSSHVAEAFF. CDR3 DNA: TGCGCCAGCAGCTCACATGTGGCTGAAGCTTTCTTT.

The gene calls are TRBV2 and TRBJ2-7, with D hard to call. This CDR3 region has 17 residues. Trimming pared 0 bases from V and 3 bases from J, leaving 18 bases between. Per germline, CDR1 SNHLY and CDR2 FYNNEI. The CDR3 sequence: CASSEAPVVAEGYEQYF. The CDR3 DNA is TGTGCCAGCAGTGAAGCGCCGGTAGTGGCAGAAGGCTACGAGCAGTACTTC.

V gene TRBV7-8 combines with J gene TRBJ2-3, with D maybe TRBD2 (6 bases). With 5 bases removed from V and 2 bases from J, the gap between germline ends came to 14 bases. From germline, CDR1 is SGHVS and CDR2 FQNEAQ. The CDR3 length is 15 residues. CDR3 loop: CASSPTGGNTDTQYF. The CDR3 DNA reads as TGTGCCAGCAGCCCAACTGGGGGGAACACAGATACGCAGTATTTT. Based on the CDR3 plus reference TRBV7-8 and TRBJ2-3, the full variable domain is GAGVSQSPRYKVAKRGQDVALRCDPISGHVSLFWYQQALGQGPEFLTYFQNEAQLDKSGLPSDRFFAERPEGSVSTLKIQRTQQEDSAVYLCASSPTGGNTDTQYFGPGTRLTVL.

This rearrangement joins TRBV27 to TRBJ1-1, with 10 bases that match TRBD1. This CDR3 has 15 residues. Germline V gene lookup returns CDR1 MNHEY and CDR2 SMNVEV (reference sequence). The J segment lost 3 bases and the V segment lost 5 bases, leaving 6 bases of the junction unmatched. CDR3 coding DNA: TGTGCCAGCAGTACCTGGACAGGGGGGGACACTGAAGCTTTCTTT. This codes for CASSTWTGGDTEAFF.

This chain uses TRBV7-9 with TRBJ1-6; TRBD1 might be the D (5 bases). The V gene lost 8 bases and the J gene lost 0 bases, with 8 bases spanning the gap. Germline loops: CDR1 SEHNR, CDR2 FQNEAQ (reference sequence). This CDR3 is built from 14 residues. CDR3 nucleotide sequence: TGTGCCAGCGGGGGAGCCTCCTATAATTCACCCCTCCACTTT. Amino acids: CASGGASYNSPLHF. The whole variable domain, filled in from reference TRBV7-9 and TRBJ1-6, reads DTGVSQNPRHKITKRGQNVTFRCDPISEHNRLYWYRQTLGQGPEFLTYFQNEAQLEKSRLLSDRFSAERPKGSFSTLEIQRTEQGDSAMYLCASGGASYNSPLHFGNGTRLTVT.

V gene TRBV5-4 combines with J gene TRBJ1-6; D is perhaps TRBD1 (6 bases). V lost 4 bases and J lost 7, with 15 bases in between. Germline V lookup: CDR1 SGHNT, CDR2 YYREEE (reference sequence). The CDR3 spans 15 residues. DNA of the CDR3: TGTGCCAGCAGCGTCTTTTGGGGACAAAATTCACCCCTCCACTTT. Amino acids: CASSVFWGQNSPLHF. The entire variable domain, with the rest obtained from reference TRBV5-4 and TRBJ1-6, is as follows: ETGVTQSPTHLIKTRGQQVTLRCSSQSGHNTVSWYQQALGQGPQFIFQYYREEENGRGNFPPRFSGLQFPNYSSELNVNALELDDSALYLCASSVFWGQNSPLHFGNGTRLTVT.

The gene calls are TRBV9 and TRBJ1-4; D gene unclear. The V and J ends lost 3 bases and 10 bases respectively, with 13 bases between them. CDR3 size: 13 residues. Germline CDR1 reads SGDLS; CDR2 reads YYNGEE. CDR3 bases: TGTGCCAGCAGCGCGCCGGATTCCGTAAAACTGTTTTTT. Protein product: CASSAPDSVKLFF.

The chain combines TRBV5-4 with TRBJ2-1, with 7 bases aligning to TRBD1. The CDR3 sequence is 15 residues long. V gave up 3 bases and J gave up 2 bases; unmatched junction bases: 5. Per germline, CDR1 SGHNT and CDR2 YYREEE (reference sequence). The CDR3 DNA is TGTGCCAGCAGCTCCGGGACAGATGCCTACAATGAGCAGTTCTTC. The encoded protein is CASSSGTDAYNEQFF.

The genes are TRBV18 and TRBJ1-1; D is uncertain. Trimming shortened V by 6 bases and J by 2 bases, and 19 bases separated the two germline ends. CDR3 size: 16 residues. The germline gives CDR1 KGHSH, CDR2 LQKENI. CDR3 sequence reads: CASSHGVSDTNTEAFF. The CDR3, as DNA: TGTGCCAGCTCGCACGGGGTCAGTGACACAAACACTGAAGCTTTCTTT. The entire variable domain, with the rest obtained from reference TRBV18 and TRBJ1-1, is as follows: NAGVMQNPRHLVRRRGQEARLRCSPMKGHSHVYWYRQLPEEGLKFMVYLQKENIIDESGMPKERFSAEFPKEGPSILRIQQVVRGDSAAYFCASSHGVSDTNTEAFFGQGTRLTVV.

This chain links TRBV7-9 with TRBJ2-7; 10 positions agree with TRBD1. This CDR3 region has 15 residues. CDR1 is SEHNR and CDR2 is FQNEAQ in the germline V gene (reference sequence). Trimming cost V 7 bases and J 2 bases; bases outside gene matches: 8. The CDR3 region has the DNA TGTGCCAGCATCCCCGGGACAGGGGATACCTACGAGCAGTACTTC. This gives the protein CASIPGTGDTYEQYF.

This chain uses TRBV5-1 with TRBJ2-6; D remains ambiguous. CDR1 is SGHRS and CDR2 is YFSETQ in the germline V gene. The ends were cut back, 4 bases at V and 0 bases at J, with 8 bases in the middle. This CDR3 is built from 15 residues. In DNA, the CDR3 is TGCGCCAGCAGCCCGGACCTCTCTGGGGCCAACGTCCTGACTTTC. Its protein product is CASSPDLSGANVLTF.

This chain links TRBV4-1 with TRBJ2-3; 9 bases agree with TRBD1. CDR1 is MGHRA and CDR2 is YSYEKL in the germline V gene. The CDR3 has 18 residues. Trimming took 4 bases from V and 0 from J; bases not matched to a gene: 11. In DNA, the CDR3 is TGCGCCAGCAGCCCGATCATACAGGGGGCGGTGAGCACAGATACGCAGTATTTT. Translation: CASSPIIQGAVSTDTQYF.

The rearrangement joins TRBV19 to TRBJ1-2, with 7 bases fitting TRBD1. CDR1 LNHDA and CDR2 SQIVND come from the germline V gene (reference sequence). This CDR3 spans 15 amino acids. The V gene end was trimmed by 8 bases and the J gene end by 5 bases; junction bases not matched to a gene: 14. The CDR3 protein is CASEPHRQGGYGYTF. The CDR3 region has the DNA TGTGCCAGTGAGCCCCACAGACAGGGTGGTTATGGCTACACCTTC.

The V gene is TRBV18, the J gene TRBJ2-7; TRBD1 agrees at 7 bases. The CDR3 runs to 14 residues. Unmatched junction bases numbered 3, after V lost 3 bases and J lost 1 base. From germline, CDR1 is KGHSH and CDR2 LQKENI. The CDR3 coding sequence is TGTGCCAGCTCACCTGACAGGGCTTCCTACGAGCAGTACTTC. It codes for CASSPDRASYEQYF.

The J gene is TRBJ2-7, the V gene TRBV9; D perhaps matches TRBD1 (6 bases). V lost 8 bases to trimming and J lost 1 base, with 16 bases between them. Germline CDR1 SGDLS, CDR2 YYNGEE. The CDR3 is 14 residues long. CDR3 nucleotide sequence: TGTGCCAGTAGCCGGGACACGGCTTCCTACGAGCAGTACTTC. It encodes CASSRDTASYEQYF.

As regards this clone: Compared with germline, one end of the junction differs, possibly owing to a read error. V is TRBV5-1 and J is TRBJ2-7, with 9 bases lining up with TRBD1. The CDR3 loop spans 18 amino acids. Germline assignment: CDR1 SGHRS and CDR2 YFSETQ. Here the CDR3 DNA reads TGCGCCAGCAGCTTGGAGGGTAGGACAGGGGCTCCCTCCAACGAGCAGTACTTC. Translated: CASSLEGRTGAPSNEQYF.

The chain carries TRBV28 and TRBJ2-7; D might be TRBD2 (5 bases). Trimming took 1 base from V and 6 from J, leaving 16 bases between them. This CDR3 is built from 15 residues. Germline CDR1 and CDR2: MDHEN and SYDVKM. Here the CDR3 reads CASSLSAGVRFEQYF. The CDR3 nucleotides read TGTGCCAGCAGTTTATCCGCGGGCGTTCGGTTCGAGCAGTACTTC.

The chain uses TRBV7-2 and TRBJ2-2; D not certain. In germline, CDR1 is SGHTA, CDR2 FQGNSA. The ends were cut back, 7 bases at V and 5 bases at J, with 8 bases in the middle. CDR3 size: 12 residues. CDR3 sequence: CASTLITGELFF. DNA of the CDR3: TGTGCCAGCACCCTTATAACCGGGGAGCTGTTTTTT.

The rearrangement uses TRBV2 and TRBJ2-7; no clear D. Between the trimmed V and J ends, which lost 4 bases and 5 bases, there was a span of 6 bases. This CDR3 is built from 11 residues. Germline CDR1 reads SNHLY; CDR2 reads FYNNEI. As DNA, the CDR3 is TGTGCCAGCAGTGTTGAGGACGAGCAGTACTTC. This gives the protein CASSVEDEQYF.

The V call is TRBV19, the J call TRBJ2-7; no definite D call. The CDR3 loop spans 14 amino acids. Germline lookup yields CDR1 LNHDA and CDR2 SQIVND (reference sequence). Trimming removed 1 base from V and 3 bases from J, with 10 bases in between. The CDR3 coding sequence is TGTGCCAGTAGTATAGGTTACCATCTCTACGAGCAGTACTTC. Translating gives CASSIGYHLYEQYF.

The chain couples TRBV29-1 to TRBJ2-7; D uncertain. Germline V gives CDR1 SQVTM, CDR2 ANQGSEA. The CDR3 totals 13 residues. V was cut by 7 bases and J by 4 bases, with 17 bases left in between. Written as DNA, the CDR3 is TGCAGCGCCGGAGCTCGAAACGGATACGAGCAGTACTTC. This gives the protein CSAGARNGYEQYF.

This chain connects TRBV27 to TRBJ1-6; D is undetermined. V shed 2 bases and J shed 6 bases, with 8 bases lying between them. The CDR3 is 14 residues long. Germline V gene data show CDR1 as MNHEY and CDR2 as SMNVEV (reference sequence). The chain's CDR3 is CASSLGGGNSPLHF. DNA of the CDR3: TGTGCCAGCAGTTTAGGTGGAGGTAATTCACCCCTCCACTTT.

The chain employs TRBV27 and TRBJ1-5; D uncertain. V lost 3 bases, J lost 5 bases, and 8 bases lay in between. The CDR3 spans 13 residues. Germline loops: CDR1 MNHEY, CDR2 SMNVEV (reference sequence). Here the CDR3 DNA reads TGTGCCAGCAGTTTCGGCCCCGATCAGCCCCAGCATTTT. Translation: CASSFGPDQPQHF.

The chain couples TRBV7-2 to TRBJ1-1; D uncertain. This CDR3 contains 13 residues. The germline CDR1 and CDR2 sequences are SGHTA and FQGNSA. Trimming left V 6 bases short and J 5 bases short, with 13 bases between. The CDR3 sequence is CASRNVWGTEAFF. The CDR3 DNA reads TGTGCCAGCAGGAACGTGTGGGGAACTGAAGCTTTCTTT.

This clone appeared once. This chain links TRBV29-1 with TRBJ1-2, with D perhaps matching TRBD1 (6 bases). The CDR3 runs to 12 residues. Germline V gene data show CDR1 as SQVTM and CDR2 as ANQGSEA. V shed 4 bases and J shed 3 bases, with 9 bases lying between them. DNA of the CDR3: TGCAGCGTTGTACAGGGTGACTATGGCTACACCTTC. This gives the protein CSVVQGDYGYTF.

V usage is TRBV7-2 and J usage is TRBJ2-7; D is possibly TRBD2 (6 bases). Deletions cut 3 bases from V and 1 base from J, with 13 bases between. CDR1 SGHTA and CDR2 FQGNSA come from the germline V gene. The CDR3 has 15 amino acids. CDR3 DNA sequence: TGTGCCAGCAGCTTCCAGCCGGGGGTTTCCTACGAGCAGTACTTC. This sequence encodes CASSFQPGVSYEQYF.